The rows below give T cell receptor beta chains drawn from one sample of a study of Tregs in tolerant kidney transplant recipients. Using immunoSEQ multiplex PCR, the repertoire was profiled, and TCRdb retains in-frame clones only, with some absent. The table lists around 78,000 clones, approximately 90% of them singletons. Sample: Tregs from blood, taken before the transplant. Receptors were obtained from a human donor who received a combined kidney and bone marrow transplant. Both conserved end residues are part of each CDR3. The D gene is left open where the match is weak. For some rows the clone size is stated as once, few or many, or as a class when expanded; others skip it.

CDR3aa: CASSEANYGYTF
CDR3nt: TGTGCCAGCAGCGAAGCTAACTATGGCTACACCTTC
d_gene: NA
v_gene: TRBV7-9
j_gene: TRBJ1-2
abundance: NA

CDR3aa: CSVRFTGELFF
CDR3nt: TGCAGCGTTCGTTTCACCGGGGAGCTGTTTTTT
d_gene: NA
v_gene: TRBV29-1
j_gene: TRBJ2-2
abundance: NA

CDR3aa: CASSPDAGRLNTEAFF
CDR3nt: TGTGCCAGCAGTCCAGATGCGGGACGGTTGAACACTGAAGCTTTCTTT
d_gene: NA
v_gene: TRBV27
j_gene: TRBJ1-1
abundance: NA

CDR3aa: CASSQDFSWATNEQFF
CDR3nt: TGCGCCAGCAGCCAAGATTTTTCGTGGGCGACCAATGAGCAGTTCTTC
d_gene: NA
v_gene: TRBV4-1
j_gene: TRBJ2-1
abundance: NA

CDR3aa: CASSLRGWGADTQYF
CDR3nt: TGTGCCAGCAGTTTAAGGGGCTGGGGCGCAGATACGCAGTATTTT
d_gene: NA
v_gene: TRBV27
j_gene: TRBJ2-3
abundance: NA

CDR3aa: CATSRDVGKNEQFF
CDR3nt: TGTGCCACCAGCAGAGATGTAGGGAAGAATGAGCAGTTCTTC
d_gene: NA
v_gene: TRBV15
j_gene: TRBJ2-1
abundance: NA

CDR3aa: CASSLWTGGDTGELFF
CDR3nt: TGTGCCAGCAGCTTATGGACAGGGGGTGACACCGGGGAGCTGTTTTTT
d_gene: TRBD1
v_gene: TRBV7-6
j_gene: TRBJ2-2
abundance: NA

CDR3aa: CAVGQGGHQPQHF
CDR3nt: TGTGCCGTCGGACAGGGCGGCCATCAGCCCCAGCATTTT
d_gene: TRBD1
v_gene: TRBV28
j_gene: TRBJ1-5
abundance: NA

CDR3aa: CASSLYLASGRTGELFF
CDR3nt: TGTGCCAGCAGTTTATATCTTGCTAGCGGGAGAACCGGGGAGCTGTTTTTT
d_gene: TRBD2
v_gene: TRBV27
j_gene: TRBJ2-2
abundance: once

CDR3aa: CASSPGTNQETQYF
CDR3nt: TGTGCCAGCAGCCCCGGGACTAACCAAGAGACCCAGTACTTC
d_gene: TRBD2
v_gene: TRBV7-6
j_gene: TRBJ2-5
abundance: NA

CDR3aa: CASSLRGLAGELFF
CDR3nt: TGTGCCAGCAGTTTAAGGGGACTAGCGGGAGAATTATTCTTC
d_gene: TRBD2
v_gene: TRBV27
j_gene: TRBJ2-1
abundance: NA